These T cell receptor beta chains were read from a single sample in a study of T cell responses to AZD1222 COVID-19 vaccine. TCRdb's copy holds only in-frame clones and misses some; the assay was immunoSEQ multiplex PCR. This table holds about 100,000 clones, 86% found once. The material was peripheral blood, obtained on day 0 of AZD1222 vaccination. These receptors came from an adult in good health. The conserved cysteine and the conserved F or W are not part of the CDR3 here. Each record gives: J gene, V gene, CDR3 protein.

J gene: TRBJ2-7; V gene: TRBV2; CDR3 protein: ASSDYQPALGEQY
J gene: TRBJ1-5; V gene: TRBV4-1; CDR3 protein: ASSQDTGDVVIRPQH
J gene: TRBJ1-1; V gene: TRBV7-2; CDR3 protein: ASSLSQGITEAF
J gene: TRBJ2-5; V gene: TRBV7-9; CDR3 protein: AASSRRGKETQY
J gene: TRBJ1-1; V gene: TRBV18; CDR3 protein: ASSPEMNTEAF
J gene: TRBJ2-3; V gene: TRBV5-1; CDR3 protein: ASSSAQRADTQY
J gene: TRBJ1-3; V gene: TRBV4-2; CDR3 protein: ASSRKPGQGSGNTIY
J gene: TRBJ1-5; V gene: TRBV18; CDR3 protein: ASSPPWGEDDQPQH
J gene: TRBJ1-5; V gene: TRBV3-1/TRBV3-2; CDR3 protein: ASSLGRINQPQH
J gene: TRBJ2-5; V gene: TRBV15; CDR3 protein: ATSQGGGQETQY
J gene: TRBJ1-2; V gene: TRBV4-1; CDR3 protein: ASSQVSRALGGGYT
J gene: TRBJ2-3; V gene: TRBV6-5; CDR3 protein: ASSRQGARTDTQY
J gene: TRBJ1-5; V gene: TRBV10-3; CDR3 protein: ATAFAETQPQH
J gene: TRBJ2-7; V gene: TRBV7-8; CDR3 protein: ASSGGAPDGYEQY
J gene: TRBJ2-1; V gene: TRBV7-2; CDR3 protein: ASSALLAGGHNEQF
J gene: TRBJ1-5; V gene: TRBV14; CDR3 protein: ASSPYSFWDRGPGDQPQH
J gene: TRBJ2-3; V gene: TRBV7-3; CDR3 protein: ASRPSGTDTQY
J gene: TRBJ2-3; V gene: TRBV11-2; CDR3 protein: ASSSRTSLFTDTQY
J gene: TRBJ1-3; V gene: TRBV10-3; CDR3 protein: AISESLQSQRNTIY
J gene: TRBJ2-7; V gene: TRBV5-1; CDR3 protein: ASSLSGPAIEQY
J gene: TRBJ1-2; V gene: TRBV3-1/TRBV3-2; CDR3 protein: ASSQDETGYT
J gene: TRBJ1-5; V gene: TRBV4-2; CDR3 protein: ASSQGTGNNQPQH
J gene: TRBJ2-5; V gene: TRBV30; CDR3 protein: AWSARAAWGRSQETQY
J gene: TRBJ1-1; V gene: TRBV5-1; CDR3 protein: ASSGPGTVNTEAF
J gene: TRBJ1-6; V gene: TRBV30; CDR3 protein: TWALRQGAVH
J gene: TRBJ2-1; V gene: TRBV3-1/TRBV3-2; CDR3 protein: ASSPPRAGGHPLYNEQF
J gene: TRBJ1-1; V gene: TRBV18; CDR3 protein: ASSPPNSEAF
J gene: TRBJ1-5; V gene: TRBV30; CDR3 protein: AWSLGQGKQPQH
J gene: TRBJ1-3; V gene: TRBV6-5; CDR3 protein: ASKGPVSGNTIY
J gene: TRBJ1-1; V gene: TRBV6-5; CDR3 protein: ASSYSGGRGGTEAF
J gene: TRBJ2-5; V gene: TRBV7-9; CDR3 protein: ASSLTGAGETQY
J gene: TRBJ1-6; V gene: TRBV2; CDR3 protein: ASTQGSVRGGLGPLH
J gene: TRBJ1-1; V gene: TRBV19; CDR3 protein: ASSIWDRGFTEAF
J gene: TRBJ1-5; V gene: TRBV7-2; CDR3 protein: ASSLYSRHSNQPQH
J gene: TRBJ1-5; V gene: TRBV7-9; CDR3 protein: ASSWTGTNQPQH
J gene: TRBJ1-3; V gene: TRBV2; CDR3 protein: ASSPSPGQGAYGNTIY
J gene: TRBJ1-2; V gene: TRBV4-2; CDR3 protein: ASSQDREYGYT
J gene: TRBJ1-1; V gene: TRBV5-4; CDR3 protein: ASSRGDTEAF
J gene: TRBJ1-4; V gene: TRBV5-6; CDR3 protein: ASSLDTKATNEKLF
J gene: TRBJ1-1; V gene: TRBV6-5; CDR3 protein: ASSYSGHGDTEAF
J gene: TRBJ2-1; V gene: TRBV2; CDR3 protein: ASSRTGNEQF
J gene: TRBJ1-2; V gene: TRBV18; CDR3 protein: ASSLDRDAYGYT
J gene: TRBJ1-1; V gene: TRBV6-5; CDR3 protein: ASRQANTAF
J gene: TRBJ2-1; V gene: TRBV27; CDR3 protein: ASSFQVRTEQF
J gene: TRBJ2-2; V gene: TRBV29-1; CDR3 protein: SVDLGVGELF
J gene: TRBJ1-6; V gene: TRBV11-2; CDR3 protein: VEGLKTLH
J gene: TRBJ2-2; V gene: TRBV7-2; CDR3 protein: ASSLVAGVNTGELF
J gene: TRBJ2-2; V gene: TRBV5-1; CDR3 protein: ASSWGDRDTGELF